This is a list of T cell receptor beta chains from one sample in a study of blood T cell repertoires in COVID-19. Only in-frame clones appear in the TCRdb table, and some are missing; sequencing was by immunoSEQ multiplex PCR. The sample yields hundreds of thousands of clones, more than 75% seen once. The sequenced sample was PBMCs or T cells enriched from blood (not recorded which). The receptors were gathered from a woman between 50 and 59 years old who had recovered from COVID-19. Each CDR3 is given with its conserved first and last residue. The order of the fields is J gene, clone size, D gene, V gene, CDR3 protein, CDR3 DNA. D genes are given only for firm matches. Some rows have no size entry. The others give once, few or many, or a class for an expanded clone.

TRBJ1-2 - - TRBV12-3/TRBV12-4 CASSLDRGSGYTF TGTGCCAGCAGTTTAGATCGGGGTAGTGGCTACACCTTC
TRBJ2-1 - TRBD2 TRBV7-9 CASSLSSGSYNEQFF TGTGCCAGCAGCCTATCTAGCGGATCTTACAATGAGCAGTTCTTC
TRBJ2-2 few - TRBV5-1 CASSLVPGANTGELFF TGCGCCAGCAGCTTGGTCCCGGGGGCGAACACCGGGGAGCTGTTTTTT
TRBJ1-2 - - TRBV4-3 CASSQERQGGGYTF TGCGCCAGCAGCCAAGAGAGGCAGGGAGGAGGCTACACCTTC
TRBJ1-2 - TRBD1 TRBV6-5 CASTNYRAGGVGYTF TGTGCCAGCACTAATTACCGCGCAGGGGGCGTTGGCTACACCTTC
TRBJ1-2 once - TRBV6-2/TRBV6-3 CASSYSISSNRPGDGYTF TGTGCCAGCAGTTACTCGATTAGTTCTAATCGGCCAGGGGACGGCTACACCTTC
TRBJ2-7 - - TRBV28 CASTGLTYEQYF TGTGCCAGTACGGGACTCACCTACGAGCAGTACTTC
TRBJ2-2 - - TRBV7-9 CASSWSGQNTGELFF TGTGCCAGCAGCTGGTCGGGACAGAACACCGGGGAGCTGTTTTTT
TRBJ2-3 - TRBD2 TRBV6-2/TRBV6-3 CASSQTSGGTGYTQYF TGTGCCAGCAGCCAGACTAGCGGGGGGACGGGATATACGCAGTATTTT
TRBJ1-3 few - TRBV30 CAWSRGTGNTIYF TGTGCCTGGAGTAGGGGAACTGGAAACACCATATATTTT
TRBJ2-5 - TRBD2 TRBV6-5 CASKSGSDQETQYF TGTGCCAGCAAGAGCGGGAGCGACCAAGAGACCCAGTACTTC
TRBJ1-2 few TRBD1 TRBV6-2/TRBV6-3 CASSSWDRGIYGYTF TGTGCCAGCAGTTCTTGGGACAGGGGTATCTATGGCTACACCTTC
TRBJ1-5 - - TRBV12-3/TRBV12-4 CASTELINQPQHF TGTGCCAGCACGGAGTTGATCAATCAGCCCCAGCATTTT
TRBJ1-2 - - TRBV27 CASSFAVEAANYGYTF TGTGCCAGCAGTTTTGCAGTTGAGGCAGCTAACTATGGCTACACCTTC
TRBJ2-5 - - TRBV9 CASSVVFRVAGLFQETQYF TGTGCCAGCAGCGTAGTATTCCGGGTGGCGGGGCTCTTCCAAGAGACCCAGTACTTC
TRBJ2-7 - TRBD1 TRBV5-1 CASSLDGQANYEQYF TGCGCCAGCAGCCTCGACGGACAGGCGAACTACGAGCAGTACTTC